These T cell receptor beta chains were read from a single sample in a study of blood T cell repertoires in COVID-19. Repertoires were generated with immunoSEQ multiplex PCR, while TCRdb's copy carries only in-frame clones and drops some. The sample comprises hundreds of thousands of clones, 85% to 90% of which are singletons, and around 4.6% rests with the top ten. The specimen sequenced was PBMCs or T cells enriched from blood (not recorded which). The source of these receptors is a young man who had recovered from COVID-19. Each CDR3 is given with its conserved first and last residue. A D gene is named only where the DNA matches it firmly. A row's size may be missing; if present it is once, few, many or a size class.

- - TRBJ2-5 TRBV18 CASSLGQQETQYF TGTGCCAGCTCACTCGGACAGCAAGAGACCCAGTACTTC
- - TRBJ1-5 TRBV18 CASSPPGHIPHQPQHF TGTGCCAGCTCACCACCGGGACACATACCCCATCAGCCCCAGCATTTT
- - TRBJ1-1 TRBV11-3 CASSLAGVNTEAFF TGTGCCAGCAGCTTAGCGGGGGTGAACACTGAAGCTTTCTTT
- - TRBJ2-7 TRBV2 CASSEFAYEQYF TGTGCCAGCAGTGAATTCGCCTACGAGCAGTACTTC
- - TRBJ2-5 TRBV29-1 CSVGKGWEETQYF TGCAGCGTTGGTAAGGGATGGGAGGAGACCCAGTACTTC
- - TRBJ1-5 TRBV6-5 CASSLGGARQPQHF TGTGCCAGCAGCCTGGGGGGGGCGAGGCAGCCCCAGCATTTT
once - TRBJ2-1 TRBV27 CASSLVWQSLYNEQFF TGTGCCAGCAGTTTAGTGTGGCAGTCCCTTTACAATGAGCAGTTCTTC
few - TRBJ2-7 TRBV18 CASSPPDSSYEQYF TGTGCCAGCTCACCACCGGACAGCTCCTACGAGCAGTACTTC
- TRBD1 TRBJ2-6 TRBV7-2 CASTPGQGVSGANVLTF TGTGCCAGCACTCCGGGACAGGGCGTCTCTGGGGCCAACGTCCTGACTTTC
- - TRBJ2-3 TRBV4-1 CASSLQTGGGLTDTQYF TGCGCCAGCAGCCTACAGACTGGGGGAGGACTAACAGATACGCAGTATTTT
- - TRBJ2-7 TRBV5-1 CASCPPGDLYEQYF TGCGCCTCATGCCCGCCGGGGGACCTCTACGAGCAGTACTTC
- - TRBJ2-7 TRBV7-8 CASSLTRDLYEQYF TGTGCCAGCAGCCTAACTAGAGACCTCTACGAGCAGTACTTC
- TRBD1 TRBJ1-2 TRBV13 CASSFRQGAVVF TGTGCCAGCAGCTTCCGGCAGGGGGCGGTGGTCTTC
- - TRBJ2-7 TRBV7-8 CASSLIEGGEQYF TGTGCCAGCAGCTTAATCGAAGGGGGCGAGCAGTACTTC
- TRBD1 TRBJ1-2 TRBV7-9 CASSSLQSTGLLFF TGTGCCAGCAGCTCACTTCAATCGACAGGGCTGCTCTTCTTC
- TRBD2 TRBJ2-5 TRBV7-2 CASSLRRSGSKQETQYF TGTGCCAGCAGCTTACGGAGAAGCGGGAGCAAACAAGAGACCCAGTACTTC
- - TRBJ2-1 TRBV30 CAWKQAGANNEQFF TGTGCCTGGAAACAGGCGGGGGCTAACAATGAGCAGTTCTTC
- - TRBJ2-3 TRBV5-5 CASRSPGTEAGDTQYF TGTGCCAGCAGGAGTCCCGGGACAGAGGCGGGGGATACGCAGTATTTT
- TRBD1 TRBJ2-5 TRBV12-5 CASGLVKGQGLETQYF TGTGCTAGTGGTTTGGTAAAGGGACAGGGGCTTGAGACCCAGTACTTC
- TRBD2 TRBJ2-1 TRBV7-9 CASSLPSGSYEQFF TGTGCCAGCAGCTTACCTAGCGGGAGTTATGAGCAGTTCTTC
- - TRBJ1-2 TRBV20-1 CSAERGYGYTF TGCAGTGCCGAGCGGGGGTATGGCTACACCTTC
- TRBD1 TRBJ1-1 TRBV9 CASSAGTGPNTEAFF TGTGCCAGCAGCGCGGGGACAGGGCCGAACACTGAAGCTTTCTTT
- - TRBJ1-5 TRBV28 CASSLSGFSNQPQHF TGTGCCAGCAGTTTATCAGGGTTTAGCAATCAGCCCCAGCATTTT
- - TRBJ2-2 TRBV3-1/TRBV3-2 CASSQGPPGGTNTGELFF TGTGCCAGCAGCCAAGGACCCCCCGGCGGGACGAACACCGGGGAGCTGTTTTTT
once - TRBJ2-5 TRBV10-3 CAISVARETQYF TGTGCCATCAGTGTAGCAAGGGAGACCCAGTACTTC
- TRBD1 TRBJ2-4 TRBV11-2 CASSLGTGGSENIQYF TGTGCCAGCAGCTTAGGGACAGGGGGCTCGGAAAACATTCAGTACTTC